Included here is one TCR beta chain sequence, with context. Graves' hyperthyroidism qualified as stable when ophthalmopathy did not progress within 18 months. Clinical symptoms, serum thyroxine, TRAb, thyroid ultrasound and orbital computed tomography established diagnosis. This sample was taken from a study of T cells in Graves' hyperthyroidism and ophthalmopathy. The CDR3 has 17 residues. The V and J ends lost 6 bases and 7 bases respectively, with 24 bases between them. Germline V gives CDR1 PRHDT, CDR2 FYEKMQ (reference sequence). Amplification of TCR beta CDR3 regions was performed using RNA transcripts as template. HTBI primers were the set used in a first-round RT-PCR of the TCR CDR3. TCRdb used MiXCR to reprocess the multiplex PCR reads, holding one entry per CDR3 protein. This sample carries approximately 500,000 distinct CDR3 sequences, around 46% of them seen once, and the ten largest clones take around 7.7%.

This TCR derives from a young woman with Graves' hyperthyroidism. This chain joins TRBV13 and TRBJ2-2, with D possibly matching TRBD2 (5 bases). The sample taken for sequencing was peripheral blood or thyroid tissue (not recorded which). The CDR3 DNA is TGTGCCAGCAGTTTCAATTATGGGAGAATGACGAACGGGGAGCTGTTTTTT. Amino acid sequence: CASSFNYGRMTNGELFF.